This is a list of T cell receptor beta chains from one sample in a study of T cell repertoires in ileal Crohn's disease. Profiled with immunoSEQ multiplex PCR; TCRdb holds only in-frame clones, not every one. In the table there are some 9,400 clones, more than 75% of which are singletons. Sequenced input: ileal tissue. The receptor set was obtained from an adult with Crohn's disease. CDR3s include the opening cysteine and the closing phenylalanine or tryptophan. A D gene is named only where the DNA matches it firmly. Clone size is not always given. Where it is, it says once, few, many or a class for expanded clones.

d_call: TRBD1
clone_size: NA
v_call: TRBV6-5
j_call: TRBJ2-6
cdr3_aa: CASRTTGTGANVLTF
cdr3_nt: TGTGCCAGTAGGACGACAGGGACCGGGGCCAACGTCCTGACTTTC

d_call: TRBD2
clone_size: NA
v_call: TRBV29-1
j_call: TRBJ2-3
cdr3_aa: CSAGGKSSTDTQYF
cdr3_nt: TGCAGCGCGGGGGGGAAATCTAGCACAGATACGCAGTATTTT

d_call: TRBD2
clone_size: NA
v_call: TRBV6-1
j_call: TRBJ2-6
cdr3_aa: CASRAGGSGANVLTF
cdr3_nt: TGTGCCAGCAGGGCGGGGGGCTCTGGGGCCAACGTCCTGACTTTC

d_call: NA
clone_size: few
v_call: TRBV4-3
j_call: TRBJ2-7
cdr3_aa: CASSQDLGHEQYF
cdr3_nt: TGCGCCAGCAGCCAAGATTTGGGCCACGAGCAGTACTTC

d_call: NA
clone_size: NA
v_call: TRBV7-9
j_call: TRBJ1-1
cdr3_aa: CASIHFRRGTEAFF
cdr3_nt: TGTGCCAGCATTCATTTCCGTCGGGGCACTGAAGCTTTCTTT

d_call: NA
clone_size: NA
v_call: TRBV28
j_call: TRBJ2-7
cdr3_aa: CASSFGGDSYEQYF
cdr3_nt: TGTGCCAGCAGTTTCGGCGGGGACTCATACGAGCAGTACTTC

d_call: NA
clone_size: NA
v_call: TRBV6-5
j_call: TRBJ1-2
cdr3_aa: CASSSNTAGGYGYTF
cdr3_nt: TGTGCCAGCAGTTCGAACACAGCCGGGGGGTATGGCTACACCTTC

d_call: TRBD1
clone_size: NA
v_call: TRBV6-5
j_call: TRBJ2-7
cdr3_aa: CASSPGQINYEQYF
cdr3_nt: TGTGCCAGCAGTCCGGGACAGATAAACTACGAGCAGTACTTC

d_call: TRBD2
clone_size: few
v_call: TRBV2
j_call: TRBJ2-2
cdr3_aa: CASSSRAGGPTDTGELFF
cdr3_nt: TGTGCCAGCAGTTCCCGAGCGGGAGGGCCGACAGACACCGGGGAGCTGTTTTTT

d_call: NA
clone_size: NA
v_call: TRBV7-2
j_call: TRBJ1-1
cdr3_aa: CASSLKRSTEAFF
cdr3_nt: TGTGCCAGCAGCCTAAAGCGGAGTACTGAAGCTTTCTTT

d_call: NA
clone_size: NA
v_call: TRBV7-9
j_call: TRBJ2-3
cdr3_aa: CASSLEWGKPTTDTQYF
cdr3_nt: TGTGCCAGCAGCTTAGAGTGGGGCAAACCGACTACAGATACGCAGTATTTT

d_call: NA
clone_size: NA
v_call: TRBV5-4
j_call: TRBJ2-6
cdr3_aa: CASTKGGGRTGANVLTF
cdr3_nt: TGTGCCAGCACCAAAGGAGGGGGCAGGACTGGGGCCAACGTCCTGACTTTC

d_call: NA
clone_size: NA
v_call: TRBV28
j_call: TRBJ1-1
cdr3_aa: CASSRGQRNTEAFF
cdr3_nt: TGTGCCAGCAGTCGAGGACAGAGGAACACTGAAGCTTTCTTT

d_call: NA
clone_size: NA
v_call: TRBV28
j_call: TRBJ1-1
cdr3_aa: CASSPGMRAFF
cdr3_nt: TGTGCCAGCAGTCCAGGGATGAGAGCTTTCTTT

d_call: TRBD1
clone_size: NA
v_call: TRBV28
j_call: TRBJ1-2
cdr3_aa: CASSLTGGRNYGYTF
cdr3_nt: TGTGCCAGCAGTTTGACAGGGGGCAGGAACTATGGCTACACCTTC

d_call: NA
clone_size: NA
v_call: TRBV28
j_call: TRBJ2-3
cdr3_aa: CASSFGGSGVSGTDTQYF
cdr3_nt: TGTGCCAGCAGTTTTGGGGGGAGTGGAGTCTCGGGCACAGATACGCAGTATTTT

d_call: TRBD2
clone_size: few
v_call: TRBV30
j_call: TRBJ2-1
cdr3_aa: CAWSRGGGYNEQFF
cdr3_nt: TGTGCCTGGAGTCGGGGCGGGGGCTACAATGAGCAGTTCTTC

d_call: NA
clone_size: NA
v_call: TRBV30
j_call: TRBJ2-3
cdr3_aa: CAWSRGGSTDTQYF
cdr3_nt: TGTGCCTGGAGTCGCGGAGGCAGCACAGATACGCAGTATTTT

d_call: TRBD2
clone_size: NA
v_call: TRBV10-3
j_call: TRBJ2-7
cdr3_aa: CAISPGGTSGVSSYEQYF
cdr3_nt: TGTGCCATCAGTCCCGGGGGGACTAGCGGGGTTAGCTCCTACGAGCAGTACTTC